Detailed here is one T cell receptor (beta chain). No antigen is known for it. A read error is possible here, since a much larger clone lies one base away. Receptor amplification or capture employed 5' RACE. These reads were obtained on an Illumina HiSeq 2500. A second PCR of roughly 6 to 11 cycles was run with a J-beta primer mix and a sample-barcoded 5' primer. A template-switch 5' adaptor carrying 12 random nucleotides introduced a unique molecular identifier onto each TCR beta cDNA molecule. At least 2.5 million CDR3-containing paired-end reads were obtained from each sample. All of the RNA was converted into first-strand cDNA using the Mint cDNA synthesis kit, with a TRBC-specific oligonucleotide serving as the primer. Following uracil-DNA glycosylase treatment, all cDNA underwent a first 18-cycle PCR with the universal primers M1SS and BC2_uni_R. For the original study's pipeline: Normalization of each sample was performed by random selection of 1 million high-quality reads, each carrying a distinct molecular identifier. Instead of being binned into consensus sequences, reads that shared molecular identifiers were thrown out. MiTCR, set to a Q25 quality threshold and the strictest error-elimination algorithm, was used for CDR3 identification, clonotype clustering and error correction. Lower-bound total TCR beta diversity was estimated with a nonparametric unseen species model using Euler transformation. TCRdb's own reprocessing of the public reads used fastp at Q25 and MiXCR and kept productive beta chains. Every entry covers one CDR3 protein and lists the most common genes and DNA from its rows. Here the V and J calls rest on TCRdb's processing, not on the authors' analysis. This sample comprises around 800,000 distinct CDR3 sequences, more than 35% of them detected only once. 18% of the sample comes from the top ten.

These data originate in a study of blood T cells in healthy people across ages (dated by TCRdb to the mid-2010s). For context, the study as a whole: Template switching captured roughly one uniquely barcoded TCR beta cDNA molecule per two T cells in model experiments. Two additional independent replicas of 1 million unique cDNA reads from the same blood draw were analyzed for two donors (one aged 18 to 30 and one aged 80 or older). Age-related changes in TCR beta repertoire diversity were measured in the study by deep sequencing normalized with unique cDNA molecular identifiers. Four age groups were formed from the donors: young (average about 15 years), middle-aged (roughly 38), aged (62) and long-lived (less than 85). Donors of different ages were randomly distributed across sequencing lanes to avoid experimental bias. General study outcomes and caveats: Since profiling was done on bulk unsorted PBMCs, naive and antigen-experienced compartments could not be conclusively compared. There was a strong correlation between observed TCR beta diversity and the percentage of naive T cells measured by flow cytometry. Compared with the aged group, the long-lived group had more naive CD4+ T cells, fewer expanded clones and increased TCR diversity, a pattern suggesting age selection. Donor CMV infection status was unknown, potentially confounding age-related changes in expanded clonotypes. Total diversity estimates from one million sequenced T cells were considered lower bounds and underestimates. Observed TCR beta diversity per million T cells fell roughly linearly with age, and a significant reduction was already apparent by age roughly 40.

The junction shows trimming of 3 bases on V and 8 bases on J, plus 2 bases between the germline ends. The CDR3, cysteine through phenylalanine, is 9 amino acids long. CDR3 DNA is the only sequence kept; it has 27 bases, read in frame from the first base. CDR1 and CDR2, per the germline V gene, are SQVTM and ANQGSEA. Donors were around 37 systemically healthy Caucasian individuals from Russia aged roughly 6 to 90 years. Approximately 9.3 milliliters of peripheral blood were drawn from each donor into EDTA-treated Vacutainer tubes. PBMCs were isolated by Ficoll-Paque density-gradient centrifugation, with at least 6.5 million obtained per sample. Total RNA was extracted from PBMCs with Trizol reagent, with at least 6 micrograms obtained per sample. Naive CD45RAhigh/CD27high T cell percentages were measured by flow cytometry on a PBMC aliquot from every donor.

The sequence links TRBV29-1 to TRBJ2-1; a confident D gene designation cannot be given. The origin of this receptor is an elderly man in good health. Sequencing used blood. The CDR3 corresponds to CSVEDEQFF. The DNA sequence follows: TGCAGCGTTGAGGATGAGCAGTTCTTC.